This T cell receptor beta chain derives from a study of T cell changes during pregnancy in multiple sclerosis (dated by TCRdb to between 2017 and 2020). About the study as a whole: Changes in the T cell repertoire over the course of pregnancy were examined in this study in women with multiple sclerosis.

Comments on this clone: Its binding antigen is unknown. Per-base quality was not reported, and no clone a single base away is much larger than it.

The library was produced with the immunoSEQ multiplex PCR assay. TCRdb stores this immuneACCESS table with in-frame sequences only. Part of the clones is absent; in the studies checked, under half of the shortfall reflects unresolved V genes, and no reason is known for the rest. This sample is represented by 33,000 or so clones; 91% of them were singletons. The top ten hold under 5% of the sample. Including the terminal cysteine and phenylalanine, the CDR3 comprises 17 residues. Left in the record is the CDR3 DNA by itself, 51 bases read in frame from the first base. The germline V gene (reference sequence) gives CDR1 as LNHNV and CDR2 as YYDKDF. A distance of 16 bases separates the germline ends of V and J, which lose 0 bases and 1 base respectively.

The rearrangement combines TRBV15 with TRBJ2-7, with TRBD2 tentatively as D gene (6 bases match). The sequence was collected from a female donor in good health, enrolled as a control in a pregnancy study. Sample: CD8+ T cells from peripheral blood mononuclear cells, taken in the second trimester of pregnancy. The DNA sequence reads TGTGCCACCAGCAGAGATCTTAGCGGACGATTATCCTACGAGCAGTACTTC. It codes for CATSRDLSGRLSYEQYF.